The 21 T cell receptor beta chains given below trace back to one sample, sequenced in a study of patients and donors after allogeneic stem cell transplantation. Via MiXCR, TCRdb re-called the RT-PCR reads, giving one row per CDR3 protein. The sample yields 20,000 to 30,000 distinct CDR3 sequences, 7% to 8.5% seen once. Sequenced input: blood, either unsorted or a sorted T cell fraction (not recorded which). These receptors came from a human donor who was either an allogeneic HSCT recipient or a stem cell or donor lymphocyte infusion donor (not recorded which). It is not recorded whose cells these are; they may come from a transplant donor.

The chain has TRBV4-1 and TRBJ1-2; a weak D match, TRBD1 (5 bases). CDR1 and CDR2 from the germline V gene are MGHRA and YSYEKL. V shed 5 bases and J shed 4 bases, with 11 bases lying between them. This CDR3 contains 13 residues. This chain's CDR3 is CASSTRDGYGYTF. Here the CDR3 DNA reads TGCGCCAGCAGCACGAGGGACGGCTATGGCTACACCTTC.

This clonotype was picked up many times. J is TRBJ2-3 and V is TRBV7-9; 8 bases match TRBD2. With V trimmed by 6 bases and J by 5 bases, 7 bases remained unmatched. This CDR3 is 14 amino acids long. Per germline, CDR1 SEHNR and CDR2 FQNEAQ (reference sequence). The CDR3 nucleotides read TGTGCCAGCAGACGAGCGGGAGAGCAAGATACGCAGTATTTT. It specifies CASRRAGEQDTQYF.

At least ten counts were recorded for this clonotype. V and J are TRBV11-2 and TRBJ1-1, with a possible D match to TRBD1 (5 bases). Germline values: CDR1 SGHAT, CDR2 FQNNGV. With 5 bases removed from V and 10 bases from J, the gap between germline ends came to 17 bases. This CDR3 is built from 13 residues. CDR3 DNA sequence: TGTGCCAGCAGCGCCGGTGGGGCCTCTGCAGCTTTCTTT. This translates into CASSAGGASAAFF.

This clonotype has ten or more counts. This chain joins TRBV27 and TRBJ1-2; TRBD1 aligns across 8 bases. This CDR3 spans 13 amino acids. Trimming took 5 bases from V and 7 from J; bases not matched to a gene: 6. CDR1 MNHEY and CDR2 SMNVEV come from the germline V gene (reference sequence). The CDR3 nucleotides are TGTGCCAGCAGTCCGACAGGGGTTGGTGGCTACACCTTC. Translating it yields CASSPTGVGGYTF.

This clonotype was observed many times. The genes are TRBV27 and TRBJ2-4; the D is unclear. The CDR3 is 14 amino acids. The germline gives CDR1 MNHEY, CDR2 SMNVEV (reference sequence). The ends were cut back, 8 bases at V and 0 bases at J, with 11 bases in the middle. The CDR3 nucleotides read TGTGCCAGCGGAAAAGACCTAGCCAAAAACATTCAGTACTTC. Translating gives CASGKDLAKNIQYF.

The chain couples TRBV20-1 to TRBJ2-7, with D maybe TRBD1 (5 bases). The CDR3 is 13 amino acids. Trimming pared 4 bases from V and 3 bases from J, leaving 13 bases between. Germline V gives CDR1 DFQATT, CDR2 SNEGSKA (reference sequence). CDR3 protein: CSAKQATDYEQYF. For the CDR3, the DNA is TGCAGTGCTAAACAGGCTACCGACTACGAGCAGTACTTC.

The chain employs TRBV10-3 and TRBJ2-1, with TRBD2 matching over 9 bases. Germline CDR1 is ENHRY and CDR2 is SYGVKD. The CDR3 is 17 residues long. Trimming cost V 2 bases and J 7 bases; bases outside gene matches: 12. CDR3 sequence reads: CAISEPAYSGSRNEQFF. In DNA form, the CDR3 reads TGTGCCATCAGTGAGCCCGCCTATAGCGGGAGCAGGAATGAGCAGTTCTTC.

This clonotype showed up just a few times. The CDR3 DNA reads TGTGCCAGCAGCCTGGGGACTAGCGGGGGGGATACGCAGTATTTT. It specifies CASSLGTSGGDTQYF. This chain uses TRBV7-9 with TRBJ2-3; TRBD2 agrees at 15 bases. This CDR3 comprises 15 residues. The V gene's germline CDR1 is SEHNR and CDR2 FQNEAQ (reference sequence). Trimming removed 5 bases from V and 6 bases from J; junction bases left unmatched: 3.

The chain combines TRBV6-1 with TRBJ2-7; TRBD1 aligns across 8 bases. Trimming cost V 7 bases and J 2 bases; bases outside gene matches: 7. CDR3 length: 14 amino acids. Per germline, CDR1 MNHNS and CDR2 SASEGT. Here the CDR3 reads CASILGQAAYEQYF. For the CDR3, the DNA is TGTGCCAGCATATTGGGACAGGCGGCCTACGAGCAGTACTTC.

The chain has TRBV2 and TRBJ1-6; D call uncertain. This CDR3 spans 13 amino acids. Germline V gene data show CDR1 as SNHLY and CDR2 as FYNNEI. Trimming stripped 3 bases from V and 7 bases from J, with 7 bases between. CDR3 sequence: CASSDEGNSPLHF. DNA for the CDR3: TGTGCCAGCAGTGATGAAGGGAATTCACCCCTCCACTTT. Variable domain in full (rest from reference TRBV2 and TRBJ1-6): EPEVTQTPSHQVTQMGQEVILRCVPISNHLYFYWYRQILGQKVEFLVSFYNNEISEKSEIFDDQFSVERPDGSNFTLKIRSTKLEDSAMYFCASSDEGNSPLHFGNGTRLTVT.

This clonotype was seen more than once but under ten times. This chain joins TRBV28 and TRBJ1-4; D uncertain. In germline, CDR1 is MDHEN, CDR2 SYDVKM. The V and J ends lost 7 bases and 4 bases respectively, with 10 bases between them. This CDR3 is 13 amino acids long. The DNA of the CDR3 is TGTGCCAGCAACCCGGGAGATAATGAAAAACTGTTTTTT. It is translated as CASNPGDNEKLFF.

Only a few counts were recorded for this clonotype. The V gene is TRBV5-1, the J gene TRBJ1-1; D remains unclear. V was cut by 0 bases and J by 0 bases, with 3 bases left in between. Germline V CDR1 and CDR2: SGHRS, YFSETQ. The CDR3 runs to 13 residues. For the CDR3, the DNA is TGCGCCAGCAGCTTGGGCTTGAACACTGAAGCTTTCTTT. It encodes CASSLGLNTEAFF. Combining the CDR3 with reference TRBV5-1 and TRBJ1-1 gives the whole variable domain KAGVTQTPRYLIKTRGQQVTLSCSPISGHRSVSWYQQTPGQGLQFLFEYFSETQRNKGNFPGRFSGRQFSNSRSEMNVSTLELGDSALYLCASSLGLNTEAFFGQGTRLTVV.

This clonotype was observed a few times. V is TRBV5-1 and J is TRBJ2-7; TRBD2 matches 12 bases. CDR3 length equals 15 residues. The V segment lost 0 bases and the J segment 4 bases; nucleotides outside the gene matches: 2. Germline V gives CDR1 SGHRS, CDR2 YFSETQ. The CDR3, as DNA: TGCGCCAGCAGCTTGGCTAGCGGGAGGGCGTACGAGCAGTACTTC. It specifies CASSLASGRAYEQYF.

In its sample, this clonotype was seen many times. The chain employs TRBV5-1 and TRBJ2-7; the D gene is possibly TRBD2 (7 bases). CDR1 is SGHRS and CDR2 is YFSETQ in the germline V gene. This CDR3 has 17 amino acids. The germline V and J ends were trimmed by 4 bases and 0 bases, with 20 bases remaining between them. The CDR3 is CASSTYGGGPSSYEQYF. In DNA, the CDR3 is TGCGCCAGCAGCACTTATGGGGGGGGGCCGAGCTCCTACGAGCAGTACTTC.

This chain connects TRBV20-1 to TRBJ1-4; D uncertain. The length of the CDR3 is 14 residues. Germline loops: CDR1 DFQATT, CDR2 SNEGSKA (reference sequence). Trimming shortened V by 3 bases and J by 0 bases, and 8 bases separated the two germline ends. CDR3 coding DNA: TGCAGTGCTAGGGACCTTGCAACTAATGAAAAACTGTTTTTT. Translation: CSARDLATNEKLFF.

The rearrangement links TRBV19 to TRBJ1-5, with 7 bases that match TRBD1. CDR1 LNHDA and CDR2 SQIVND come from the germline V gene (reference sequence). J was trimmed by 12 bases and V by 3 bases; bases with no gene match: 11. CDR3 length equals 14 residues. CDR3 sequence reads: CASSIGDSLQVQHF. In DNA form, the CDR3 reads TGTGCCAGTAGTATTGGGGACAGTCTTCAGGTCCAGCATTTT.

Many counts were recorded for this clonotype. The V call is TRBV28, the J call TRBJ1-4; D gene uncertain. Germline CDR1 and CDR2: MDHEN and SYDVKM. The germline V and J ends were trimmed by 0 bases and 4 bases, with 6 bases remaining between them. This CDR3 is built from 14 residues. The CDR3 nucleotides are TGTGCCAGCAGTTTATGGGGGAGTAATGAAAAACTGTTTTTT. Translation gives CASSLWGSNEKLFF.

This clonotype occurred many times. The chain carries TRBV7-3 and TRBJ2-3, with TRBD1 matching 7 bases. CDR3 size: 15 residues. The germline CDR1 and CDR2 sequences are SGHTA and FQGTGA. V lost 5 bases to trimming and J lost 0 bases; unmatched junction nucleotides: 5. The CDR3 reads CASSPLGQSTDTQYF. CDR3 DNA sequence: TGTGCCAGCAGCCCTCTGGGACAGAGCACAGATACGCAGTATTTT.

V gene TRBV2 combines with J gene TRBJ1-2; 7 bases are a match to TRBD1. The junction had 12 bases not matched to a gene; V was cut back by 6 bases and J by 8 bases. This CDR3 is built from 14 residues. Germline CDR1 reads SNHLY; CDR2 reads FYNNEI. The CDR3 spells CASSQKVGGRGYTF. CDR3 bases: TGTGCCAGCAGCCAGAAGGTAGGGGGCCGCGGCTACACCTTC.

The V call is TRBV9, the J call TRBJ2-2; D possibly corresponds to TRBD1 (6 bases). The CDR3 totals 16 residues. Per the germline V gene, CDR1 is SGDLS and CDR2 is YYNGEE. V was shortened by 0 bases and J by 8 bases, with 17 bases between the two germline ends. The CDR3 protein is CASSVAQGPTAGELFF. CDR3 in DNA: TGTGCCAGCAGCGTAGCTCAGGGGCCGACAGCGGGGGAGCTGTTTTTT. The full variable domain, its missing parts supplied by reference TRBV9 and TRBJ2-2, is DSGVTQTPKHLITATGQRVTLRCSPRSGDLSVYWYQQSLDQGLQFLIQYYNGEERAKGNILERFSAQQFPDLHSELNLSSLELGDSALYFCASSVAQGPTAGELFFGEGSRLTVL.

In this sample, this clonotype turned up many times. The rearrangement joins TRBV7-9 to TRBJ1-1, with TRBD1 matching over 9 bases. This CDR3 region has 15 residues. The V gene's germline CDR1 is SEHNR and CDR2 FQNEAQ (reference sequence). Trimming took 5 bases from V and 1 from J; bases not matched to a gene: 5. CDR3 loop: CASSPGTGRNTEAFF. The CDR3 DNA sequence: TGTGCCAGCAGCCCTGGGACAGGGAGGAACACTGAAGCTTTCTTT.